Below, one T cell receptor beta chain is given with its context. Its antigen is not known. Germline loops: CDR1 SEHNR, CDR2 FQNEAQ (reference sequence). Trimming cost V 5 bases and J 4 bases; bases outside gene matches: 10. The CDR3 sequence is 16 residues long. The data were taken from a study of cytomegalovirus exposure and HLA in healthy donors. Study outcomes and limitations: Altogether, 150 to 200 TCR beta chains were recorded as cytomegalovirus-associated. In a later analysis, TCR association rates varied by HLA locus: DRB1 most, HLA-C fewest.

The PCR used 60 Vbeta and 13 Jbeta primers. Only in-frame clones appear in the TCRdb table, and some are missing; sequencing was by immunoSEQ multiplex PCR. The sample holds fewer than 85,000 clones, 84% seen once. The V and J genes are TRBV7-9 and TRBJ1-4; 7 positions match TRBD1. The sequence was obtained from a man aged 65 to 79 in good health and CMV-seropositive. Sequenced input: PBMCs. CDR3 sequence: CASSPGVGQLNEKLFF. CDR3 DNA: TGTGCCAGCAGCCCTGGGGTGGGACAGCTTAATGAAAAACTGTTTTTT.